This TCR beta chain was recorded in a study of control samples from healthy donors and cancer patients. Trimming pared 0 bases from V and 0 bases from J, leaving 12 bases between. The CDR3 extends over 18 amino acids. From germline, CDR1 is LGHNA and CDR2 YSLEER. The method was immunoSEQ multiplex PCR; TCRdb's version includes in-frame clones alone and lacks a portion of them. This sample has roughly 45,000 clones, with roughly 92% found just once. This clone was seen a handful of times. This TCR was recovered from a young man with colorectal cancer. The chain combines TRBV4-3 with TRBJ1-6; no reliable D call. Source material: PBMCs. The CDR3 loop reads CASSQDLSKSSYNSPLHF. Written as DNA, the CDR3 is TGCGCCAGCAGCCAAGATCTTTCGAAGAGCTCCTATAATTCACCCCTCCACTTT.